These T cell receptor beta chains were read from a single sample in a study of Graves' ophthalmopathy and Graves' hyperthyroidism. Via MiXCR, TCRdb re-called the multiplex PCR reads, giving one row per CDR3 protein. Of 350,000 or so distinct CDR3 sequences in the sample, 17% were seen once. The source material was peripheral blood. These receptors were obtained from an adult man with Graves' ophthalmopathy. The CDR3 runs from the conserved cysteine through the conserved F or W. Fields, in order: J gene, D gene, clone size, V gene, CDR3 DNA, CDR3 protein. A D gene is named only where the DNA matches it firmly. Expanded clones are given a class, and other clones once, few, many or no size at all.

>TRBJ2-7|NA|many|TRBV11-2
TGTGCCAGCAGCGAAGGGGGGTTCGAGCAGTACTTC
CASSEGGFEQYF
>TRBJ1-1|TRBD1|once|TRBV19
TGTGCCAGTCACGACAGGGATCGAAACACTGAAGCTTTCTTT
CASHDRDRNTEAFF
>TRBJ1-2|NA|many|TRBV4-2
TGTGCCAGCAGCCAAGGCATCAGGGTTCAAGACTATGGCTACACCTTC
CASSQGIRVQDYGYTF
>TRBJ2-7|TRBD1|many|TRBV6-1
TGTGCCAGCAGGACAGGGGGCTCCTACGAGCAGTACTTC
CASRTGGSYEQYF
>TRBJ2-7|TRBD1|few|TRBV2
TGTGCCAGCAGTGAGGCCGGGACAGGGGGCCCAAGGGAGCAGTACTTC
CASSEAGTGGPREQYF
>TRBJ2-2|TRBD2|many|TRBV7-8
TGTGCCAGCAGCTTAGTACTTAGGCTAGCGGGGGGAGCCGGGGAGCTGTTTTTT
CASSLVLRLAGGAGELFF
>TRBJ1-6|NA|many|TRBV6-1
TGTGCCAGCAGCGCCGGGACTCATCTCTCCTATAATTCACCCCTCCACTTT
CASSAGTHLSYNSPLHF
>TRBJ1-3|NA|NA|TRBV6-1
TGTGCCAGCAGTCGAACGGGGGACGGGAGAAACACCATATATTTT
CASSRTGDGRNTIYF
>TRBJ2-7|NA|NA|TRBV27
TGTGCCAGCCGTGGTCGATACCAACCCTACGGGCAGTACTTC
CASRGRYQPYGQYF
>TRBJ2-7|TRBD2|NA|TRBV20-1
TGCAGTGCTAGCCCGGGGGCTAGCGGGATTGGCGAGCAGTACTTC
CSASPGASGIGEQYF
>TRBJ2-7|TRBD1|NA|TRBV12-3/TRBV12-4
TGTGCCAGCAGCCTCGGGACAGCAGAGCAGTACTTC
CASSLGTAEQYF
>TRBJ2-7|TRBD1|many|TRBV29-1
TGCAGCGTTGAAGGTCGGGACAGGGGTCTTTACGAGCAGTACTTC
CSVEGRDRGLYEQYF
>TRBJ2-7|NA|once|TRBV6-1
TGTGCCAGCAGTGTAAGTTGGGGTTACGAGCAGTCCTTC
CASSVSWGYEQSF
>TRBJ2-7|TRBD2|many|TRBV29-1
TGCAGCGCAAAGCCGGGAGGGGAGCAGTACTTC
CSAKPGGEQYF
>TRBJ2-2|TRBD2|many|TRBV2
TGTGCTGAGCAGCGGCTAGCGGGGGGGATCGGGGAGCTGTTTTTT
CAEQRLAGGIGELFF
>TRBJ2-5|TRBD1|many|TRBV20-1
TGCAGTGCTAGCCGGACAGGATTTCAAGAGACCCAGTACTTC
CSASRTGFQETQYF
>TRBJ2-7|TRBD1|many|TRBV6-2/TRBV6-3
TGTGCCAGCAGTTTTATCCTGGTGTCGGGACAGGGGGCCTACGAGCAGTACTTC
CASSFILVSGQGAYEQYF
>TRBJ2-7|NA|many|TRBV3-1
TGTGCCAGCAGCCAAGGCTGGGGGCAGTCCTACGAGCAGTACTTC
CASSQGWGQSYEQYF
>TRBJ1-5|NA|many|TRBV15
TGTGCCACCAGCAGAGATCGAATGGGTCAGCCCCAGCATTTT
CATSRDRMGQPQHF
>TRBJ2-7|TRBD1|many|TRBV5-1
TGCGCCAGCAGCTCCCGGGACAGGTACTACGAGCAGTACTTC
CASSSRDRYYEQYF
>TRBJ2-7|TRBD1|many|TRBV25-1
TGTGCCAGCAGTGGGCGGTGGGGACAGTTAAGCTCCTACGAGCAGTACTTC
CASSGRWGQLSSYEQYF
>TRBJ2-7|NA|many|TRBV11-2
TGTGCCAGCAGCTTAGACGGGGACGAGCAGTACTTC
CASSLDGDEQYF
>TRBJ1-1|NA|NA|TRBV15
TGTGCCACCAGCGGCAGCCACACTGAAGCTTTCTTT
CATSGSHTEAFF
>TRBJ1-2|TRBD1|NA|TRBV2
TGTGCCAGCATTAGGGGACAGGGGAGCTACAACTTC
CASIRGQGSYNF
>TRBJ2-2|NA|many|TRBV24-1
TGTGCCACCAGTGATGGGCGTAAGAACACCGGGGAGCTGTTTTTT
CATSDGRKNTGELFF
>TRBJ1-6|TRBD1|many|TRBV6-1
TGTGCCAGCAGGAAGACAGGGGGTAATTCACCCCTCCACTTT
CASRKTGGNSPLHF
>TRBJ2-5|NA|many|TRBV7-8
TGTGCCAGCAGCCCCCCGGCAGCGGAAGAGACCCAGTACTTC
CASSPPAAEETQYF
>TRBJ1-1|NA|many|TRBV12-3/TRBV12-4
TGTGCCAGCAGTCGAGGGACTCCAGAGTCAGCTTTCTTT
CASSRGTPESAFF
>TRBJ1-2|TRBD1|many|TRBV7-9
TGTGCCAGCAGCTTAGGAGGACAGGGGCCGTGGGGCTACACCTTC
CASSLGGQGPWGYTF
>TRBJ1-1|NA|many|TRBV30
TGTGCCAGAATCGTTGGAGCTTCGAACACTGAAGCTTTCTTT
CARIVGASNTEAFF
>TRBJ1-2|NA|NA|TRBV12-3/TRBV12-4
TGTGCCAGCCAGTCACAACGTAGCTATGGCTACACCTTC
CASQSQRSYGYTF
>TRBJ1-3|NA|NA|TRBV12-3/TRBV12-4
TGTGCCAGCATCGATCGGGACCGAAACACCATATATTTT
CASIDRDRNTIYF
>TRBJ2-2|NA|many|TRBV30
TGTGCCTGGAGTTGGCCAGGGTCCACCGGGGAGCTGTTTTTT
CAWSWPGSTGELFF
>TRBJ1-1|NA|NA|TRBV29-1
TGCAGCCTTAGCCGGGGCGCGACGTCGTCTGAAGCTTTCTTT
CSLSRGATSSEAFF
>TRBJ2-5|TRBD1|few|TRBV10-3
TGTGCCATCAGCACTACTGGGACAGGCGTCCAAGAGACCCAGTACTTC
CAISTTGTGVQETQYF
>TRBJ2-5|NA|many|TRBV28
TGTGCCAGCAGTTTGACTAGGGGAGGAGAGACCCAGTACTTC
CASSLTRGGETQYF
>TRBJ2-3|TRBD2|many|TRBV5-1
TGCGCCAGCAGCTCTAGCGGGGGGGCAACCGATACGCAGTATTTT
CASSSSGGATDTQYF
>TRBJ1-2|NA|many|TRBV6-5
TGTGCCAGCAGTTCCGGGACGGCCTCCCCTCGTGGCTACACCTTC
CASSSGTASPRGYTF
>TRBJ2-2|TRBD1|few|TRBV28
TGTGCCAGCAGTAAACTCCCCGGGACAGGCTCCACCGGGGAGCTGTTTTTT
CASSKLPGTGSTGELFF
>TRBJ2-5|TRBD1|many|TRBV5-1
TGCGCCAGCAGCTTGTCCCGGACAGGGGGCGGTGAGACCCAGTACTTC
CASSLSRTGGGETQYF
>TRBJ1-2|TRBD1|many|TRBV12-3/TRBV12-4
TGTGCCAGCAGTTTTCAGGGGGCGCTGGGCTATGGCTACACCTTC
CASSFQGALGYGYTF
>TRBJ2-7|NA|many|TRBV7-8
TGTGCCAGCAGCTTAGGGTCGGGTCGGGCCTACGAGCAGTACTTC
CASSLGSGRAYEQYF
>TRBJ1-1|NA|NA|TRBV9
TGTGCCAGCAGCGTAGAGGCCTGGGGGGGCATGAGCACTGAAGCTTTCTTT
CASSVEAWGGMSTEAFF
>TRBJ2-5|TRBD2|few|TRBV19
TGTGCCAGTAGTATGGCAAGCGGGAGGCCTAAGTCCCAAGAGACCCAGTACTTC
CASSMASGRPKSQETQYF
>TRBJ1-1|NA|many|TRBV19
TGTGCCAGTAGTACTCCTAGGGAGGGTGAAACTGAAGCTTTCTTT
CASSTPREGETEAFF
>TRBJ2-2|NA|many|TRBV25-1
TGTGCCAGCAGTGACCGGGAGTTCACCGGGGAGCTGTTTTTT
CASSDREFTGELFF
>TRBJ2-7|NA|many|TRBV6-5
TGTGCCAGCAGGGGGACATCGGGGGAGCAGTACTTC
CASRGTSGEQYF
>TRBJ1-6|TRBD1|many|TRBV25-1
TGTGCCAGCAGGAGGGGACAGGGAGGCTCCTATAATTCACCCCTCCACTTT
CASRRGQGGSYNSPLHF
>TRBJ1-2|TRBD1|NA|TRBV6-1
TGTGCCAGCAGTAAAGAGCGGACAGGGGGCAGCTATGGCTACACCTTC
CASSKERTGGSYGYTF
>TRBJ2-7|NA|many|TRBV7-2
TGTGCCAGCAGCTTAGCTCGAAGCTACGAGCAGTACTTC
CASSLARSYEQYF
>TRBJ2-5|NA|many|TRBV6-5
TGTGCCAGCAGCACCGGTGGCAGAGAAGAGACCCAGTACTTC
CASSTGGREETQYF
>TRBJ2-1|TRBD2|many|TRBV9
TGTGCCAGCAGCGATACTAGCGGGAGTTACAATGAGCAGTTCTTC
CASSDTSGSYNEQFF